The next 5 T cell receptor beta chains were all read from a single sample in a study of T cells in Graves' hyperthyroidism and ophthalmopathy. RNA transcripts yielded amplified TCR beta CDR3 regions. HTBI primers were the set used in a first-round RT-PCR of the TCR CDR3. TCRdb ran MiXCR on the multiplex PCR reads and lists one entry per CDR3 protein. Here the sample spans fewer than 650,000 distinct CDR3 sequences, around 50% being singletons. Sequenced material: peripheral blood or thyroid tissue (not recorded which). The receptors originated from an adult woman with Graves' disease, either hyperthyroidism or ophthalmopathy (not recorded which).

Details on this clonotype: A read error may account for a junction end that differs from germline. This chain links TRBV7-2 with TRBJ2-7; 11 nucleotides match TRBD2. CDR3 length equals 15 residues. Germline V CDR1 and CDR2: SGHTA, FQGNSA. The CDR3 loop reads CASSLTSGRRYEQYF. CDR3 DNA sequence: TGTGCCAGCAGCTTAACTAGCGGGAGAAGGTACGAGCAATACTTC. Combining the CDR3 with reference TRBV7-2 and TRBJ2-7 gives the whole variable domain GAGVSQSPSNKVTEKGKDVELRCDPISGHTALYWYRQSLGQGLEFLIYFQGNSAPDKSGLPSDRFSAERTGGSVSTLTIQRTQQEDSAVYLCASSLTSGRRYEQYFGPGTRLTVT.

This clonotype was counted a few times. V usage is TRBV9 and J usage is TRBJ1-5, with D possibly being TRBD1 (5 bases). The CDR3 covers 14 residues. Germline V gene lookup returns CDR1 SGDLS and CDR2 YYNGEE. V lost 5 bases and J lost 5, with 14 bases in between. The CDR3 protein is CASSYSGADQPQHF. The CDR3 DNA reads TGTGCCAGCAGTTACTCTGGGGCCGATCAGCCCCAGCATTTT. Complete variable domain (other parts from reference TRBV9 and TRBJ1-5): DSGVTQTPKHLITATGQRVTLRCSPRSGDLSVYWYQQSLDQGLQFLIQYYNGEERAKGNILERFSAQQFPDLHSELNLSSLELGDSALYFCASSYSGADQPQHFGDGTRLSIL.

V gene TRBV11-1 combines with J gene TRBJ2-7, with D perhaps TRBD2 (6 bases). The germline gives CDR1 SGHAT, CDR2 FQDESV (reference sequence). The CDR3 has 16 amino acids. The germline V and J ends were trimmed by 6 bases and 2 bases, with 20 bases remaining between them. The CDR3 spells CASSTHTGTGTYEQYF. The CDR3 bases are TGTGCCAGCAGTACTCATACCGGGACTGGTACCTACGAGCAGTACTTC.

The V call is TRBV5-5, the J call TRBJ2-3, with a weak D call TRBD2 (7 bases). V shed 8 bases and J shed 6 bases, with 19 bases lying between them. Germline V gene lookup returns CDR1 SGHKS and CDR2 YYEKEE (reference sequence). There are 14 residues in the CDR3. In nucleotides, the CDR3 is TGTGCCAGTAAGCGGGACACCCAGCAGGATACGCAGTATTTT. Amino acid sequence: CASKRDTQQDTQYF.

V usage is TRBV10-3 and J usage is TRBJ1-2; D remains unclear. There are 15 residues in the CDR3. V lost 0 bases to trimming and J lost 6 bases, with 14 bases between them. Looked up from germline, CDR1 is ENHRY and CDR2 is SYGVKD. The CDR3 region is CAISESIPIGDGYTF. CDR3 nucleotides: TGTGCCATCAGTGAGTCGATCCCTATCGGGGATGGCTACACCTTC.